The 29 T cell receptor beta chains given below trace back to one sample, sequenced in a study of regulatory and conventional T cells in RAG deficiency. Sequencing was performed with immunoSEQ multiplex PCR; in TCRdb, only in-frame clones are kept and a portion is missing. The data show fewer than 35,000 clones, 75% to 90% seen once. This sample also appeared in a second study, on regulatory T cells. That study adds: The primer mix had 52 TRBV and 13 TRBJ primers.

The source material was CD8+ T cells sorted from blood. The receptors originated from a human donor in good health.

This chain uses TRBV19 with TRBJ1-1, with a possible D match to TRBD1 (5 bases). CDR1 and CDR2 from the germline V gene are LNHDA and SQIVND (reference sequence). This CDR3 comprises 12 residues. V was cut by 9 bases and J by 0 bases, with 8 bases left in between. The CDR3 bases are TGTGCCAGCGGGACGGTGAACACTGAAGCTTTCTTT. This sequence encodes CASGTVNTEAFF.

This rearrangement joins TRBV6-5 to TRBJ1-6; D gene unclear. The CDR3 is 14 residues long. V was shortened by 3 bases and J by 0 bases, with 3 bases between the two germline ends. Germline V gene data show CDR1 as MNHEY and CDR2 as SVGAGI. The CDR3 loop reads CASSYDSYNSPLHF. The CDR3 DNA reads TGTGCCAGCAGTTATGACTCCTATAATTCACCCCTCCACTTT.

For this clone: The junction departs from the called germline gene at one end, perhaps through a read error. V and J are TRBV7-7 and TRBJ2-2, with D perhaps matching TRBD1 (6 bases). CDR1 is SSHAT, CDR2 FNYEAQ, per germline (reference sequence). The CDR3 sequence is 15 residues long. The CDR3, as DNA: TGTGCTAGCAGCTCTAGACAGGTTAACACCGGGGAGCTGTTTTTT. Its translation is CASSSRQVNTGELFF. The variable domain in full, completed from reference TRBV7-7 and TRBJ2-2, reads GAGVSQSPRYKVTKRGQDVTLRCDPISSHATLYWYQQALGQGPEFLTYFNYEAQPDKSGLPSDRFSAERPEGSISTLTIQRTEQRDSAMYRCASSSRQVNTGELFFGEGSRLTVL.

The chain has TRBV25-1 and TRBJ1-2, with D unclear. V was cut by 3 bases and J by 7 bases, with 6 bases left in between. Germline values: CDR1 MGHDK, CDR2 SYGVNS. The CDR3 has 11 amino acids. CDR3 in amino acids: CASSDFGGYTF. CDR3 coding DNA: TGTGCCAGCAGTGATTTCGGTGGCTACACCTTC.

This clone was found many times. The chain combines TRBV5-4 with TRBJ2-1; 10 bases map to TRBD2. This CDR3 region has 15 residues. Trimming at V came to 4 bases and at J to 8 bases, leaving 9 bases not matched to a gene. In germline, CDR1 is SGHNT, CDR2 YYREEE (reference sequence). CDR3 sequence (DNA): TGTGCCAGCAGCCCCGGGAGCGGGAGGGCACATGAGCAGTTCTTC. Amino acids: CASSPGSGRAHEQFF.

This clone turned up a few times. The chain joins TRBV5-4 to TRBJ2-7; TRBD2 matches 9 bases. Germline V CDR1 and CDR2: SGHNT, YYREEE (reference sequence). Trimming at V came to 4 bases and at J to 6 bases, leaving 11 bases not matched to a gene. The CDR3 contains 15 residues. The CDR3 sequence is CASSQDRGTSSEQYF. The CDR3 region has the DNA TGTGCCAGCAGCCAAGATCGCGGGACTAGCAGCGAGCAGTACTTC. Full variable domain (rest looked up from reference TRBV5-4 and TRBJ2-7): ETGVTQSPTHLIKTRGQQVTLRCSSQSGHNTVSWYQQALGQGPQFIFQYYREEENGRGNFPPRFSGLQFPNYSSELNVNALELDDSALYLCASSQDRGTSSEQYFGPGTRLTVT.

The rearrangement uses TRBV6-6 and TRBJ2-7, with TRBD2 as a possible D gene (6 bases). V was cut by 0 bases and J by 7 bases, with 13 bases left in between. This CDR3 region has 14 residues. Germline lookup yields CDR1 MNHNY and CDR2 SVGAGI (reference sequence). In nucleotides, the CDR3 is TGTGCCAGCAGTTACTCCTCTGGGGCGGGGGAGCAGTACTTC. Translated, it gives CASSYSSGAGEQYF.

CDR3 in DNA: TGTGCCAGCAGCTTGGGGTTCCGGGGGGCTGAAGCTTTCTTT. Protein: CASSLGFRGAEAFF. This chain connects TRBV5-8 to TRBJ1-1; a weak D match, TRBD1 (5 bases). V was shortened by 0 bases and J by 6 bases, with 12 bases between the two germline ends. From germline, CDR1 is SGHTS and CDR2 YDEGEE. This CDR3 has 14 residues.

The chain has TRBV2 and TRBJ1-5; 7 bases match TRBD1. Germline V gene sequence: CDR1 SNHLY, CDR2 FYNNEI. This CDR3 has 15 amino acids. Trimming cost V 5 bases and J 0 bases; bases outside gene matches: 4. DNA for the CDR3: TGTGCCAGCAGTACTGGGACAGCTAGCAATCAGCCCCAGCATTTT. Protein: CASSTGTASNQPQHF.

The CDR3 is CASSAEMGDSPLHF. CDR3 coding DNA: TGTGCCAGCAGCGCTGAGATGGGAGATTCACCCCTCCACTTT. This chain links TRBV9 with TRBJ1-6, with D unresolved. Looked up from germline, CDR1 is SGDLS and CDR2 is YYNGEE. This CDR3 comprises 14 residues. The V end was cut by 3 bases, the J end by 8 bases, with 12 bases between.

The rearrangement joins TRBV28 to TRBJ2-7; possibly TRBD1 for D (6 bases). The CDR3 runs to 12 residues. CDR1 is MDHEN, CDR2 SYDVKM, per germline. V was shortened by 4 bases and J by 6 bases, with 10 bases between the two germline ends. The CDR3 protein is CASSYQGTEQYF. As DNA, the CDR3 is TGTGCCAGCAGTTATCAGGGGACCGAGCAGTACTTC.

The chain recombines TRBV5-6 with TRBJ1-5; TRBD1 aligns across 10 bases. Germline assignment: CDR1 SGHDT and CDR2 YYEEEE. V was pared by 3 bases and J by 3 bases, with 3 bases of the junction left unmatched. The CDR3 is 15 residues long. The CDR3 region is CASSSGTGVNQPQHF. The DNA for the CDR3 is TGTGCCAGCAGCTCCGGGACAGGGGTCAATCAGCCCCAGCATTTT.

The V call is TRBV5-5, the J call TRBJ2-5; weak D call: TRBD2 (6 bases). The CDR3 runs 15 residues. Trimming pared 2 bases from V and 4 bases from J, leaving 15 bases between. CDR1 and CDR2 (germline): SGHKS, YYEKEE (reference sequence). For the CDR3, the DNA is TGTGCCAGCAGCTTCGTGGTGGAGGGGCGAGAGACCCAGTACTTC. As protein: CASSFVVEGRETQYF.

The CDR3 loop reads CASSGEGYNEQFF. CDR3 nucleotides: TGCGCCAGCAGTGGGGAGGGGTACAATGAGCAGTTCTTC. The chain couples TRBV10-1 to TRBJ2-1; 7 bases agree with TRBD2. The CDR3 loop spans 13 amino acids. The V and J ends lost 4 bases and 4 bases, in that order; junction bases with no gene match: 1. CDR1 is WNHNN, CDR2 SYGVQD, per germline (reference sequence).

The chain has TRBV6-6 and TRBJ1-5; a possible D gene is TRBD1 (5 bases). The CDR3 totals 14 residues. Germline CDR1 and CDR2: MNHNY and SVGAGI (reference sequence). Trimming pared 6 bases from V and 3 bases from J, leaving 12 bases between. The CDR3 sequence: CASRPGRTNQPQHF. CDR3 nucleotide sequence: TGTGCCAGCAGACCGGGGCGCACCAATCAGCCCCAGCATTTT.

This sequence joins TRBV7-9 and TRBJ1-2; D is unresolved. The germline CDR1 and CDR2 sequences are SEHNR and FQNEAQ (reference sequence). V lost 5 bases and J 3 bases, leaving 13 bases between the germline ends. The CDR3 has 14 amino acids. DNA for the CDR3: TGTGCCAGCAGCGGTACCGATGGTGACTATGGCTACACCTTC. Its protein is CASSGTDGDYGYTF. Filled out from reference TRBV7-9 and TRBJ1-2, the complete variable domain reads DTGVSQNPRHKITKRGQNVTFRCDPISEHNRLYWYRQTLGQGPEFLTYFQNEAQLEKSRLLSDRFSAERPKGSFSTLEIQRTEQGDSAMYLCASSGTDGDYGYTFGSGTRLTVV.

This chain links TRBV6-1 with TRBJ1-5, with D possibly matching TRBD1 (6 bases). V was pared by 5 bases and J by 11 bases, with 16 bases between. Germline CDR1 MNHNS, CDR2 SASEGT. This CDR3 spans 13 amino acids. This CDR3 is CASSLGQLRSQHF. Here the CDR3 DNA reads TGTGCCAGCAGTCTCGGACAGCTCCGGTCCCAGCATTTT.

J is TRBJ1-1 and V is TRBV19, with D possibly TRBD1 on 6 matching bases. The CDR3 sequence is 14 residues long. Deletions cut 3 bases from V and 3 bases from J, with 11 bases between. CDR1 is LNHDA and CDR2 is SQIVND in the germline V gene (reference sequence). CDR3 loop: CASSITGSDTEAFF. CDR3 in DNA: TGTGCCAGTAGTATCACAGGGTCCGACACTGAAGCTTTCTTT.

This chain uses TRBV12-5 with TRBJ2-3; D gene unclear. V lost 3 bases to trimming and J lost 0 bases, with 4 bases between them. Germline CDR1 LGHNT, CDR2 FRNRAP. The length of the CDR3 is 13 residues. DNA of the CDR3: TGTGCTAGTGGTTTCGGGAGCACAGATACGCAGTATTTT. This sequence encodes CASGFGSTDTQYF.

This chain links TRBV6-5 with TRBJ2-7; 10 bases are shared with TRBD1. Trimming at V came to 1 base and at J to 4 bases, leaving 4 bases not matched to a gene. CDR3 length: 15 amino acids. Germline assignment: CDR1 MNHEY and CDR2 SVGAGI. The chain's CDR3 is CASSYWTGGSYEQYF. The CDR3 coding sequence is TGTGCCAGCAGTTACTGGACAGGGGGAAGTTACGAGCAGTACTTC.

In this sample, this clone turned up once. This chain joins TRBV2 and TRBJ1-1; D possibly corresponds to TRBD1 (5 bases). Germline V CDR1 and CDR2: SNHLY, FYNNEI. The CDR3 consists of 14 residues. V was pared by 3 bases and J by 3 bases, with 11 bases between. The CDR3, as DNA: TGTGCCAGCAGTGACAGGGCCGAGGACACTGAAGCTTTCTTT. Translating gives CASSDRAEDTEAFF.

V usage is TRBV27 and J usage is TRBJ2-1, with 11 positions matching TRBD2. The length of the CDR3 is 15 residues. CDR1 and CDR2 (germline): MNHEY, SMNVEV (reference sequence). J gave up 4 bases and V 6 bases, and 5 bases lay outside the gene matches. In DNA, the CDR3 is TGTGCCAGCAGCCTAGCGGGGGGATTATACAATGAGCAGTTCTTC. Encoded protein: CASSLAGGLYNEQFF.

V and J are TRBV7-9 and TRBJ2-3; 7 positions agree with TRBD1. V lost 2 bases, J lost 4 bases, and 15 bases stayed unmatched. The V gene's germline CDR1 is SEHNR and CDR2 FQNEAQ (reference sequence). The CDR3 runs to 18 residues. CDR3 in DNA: TGTGCCAGCAGCTTACTTAAGGGAGACAGGGAAGGCGCAGATACGCAGTATTTT. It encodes CASSLLKGDREGADTQYF.

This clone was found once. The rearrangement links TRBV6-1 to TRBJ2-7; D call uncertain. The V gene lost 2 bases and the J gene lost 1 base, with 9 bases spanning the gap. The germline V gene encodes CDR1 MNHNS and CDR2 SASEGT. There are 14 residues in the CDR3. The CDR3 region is CASSEMTRSYEQYF. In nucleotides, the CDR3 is TGTGCCAGCAGTGAAATGACACGTTCCTACGAGCAGTACTTC.

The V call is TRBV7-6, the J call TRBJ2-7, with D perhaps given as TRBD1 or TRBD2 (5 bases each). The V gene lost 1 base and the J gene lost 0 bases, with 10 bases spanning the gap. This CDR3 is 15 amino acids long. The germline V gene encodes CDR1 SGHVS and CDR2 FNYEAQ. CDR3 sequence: CASSLGRGPSYEQYF. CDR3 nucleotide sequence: TGTGCCAGCAGCTTAGGTAGGGGACCCTCCTACGAGCAGTACTTC.

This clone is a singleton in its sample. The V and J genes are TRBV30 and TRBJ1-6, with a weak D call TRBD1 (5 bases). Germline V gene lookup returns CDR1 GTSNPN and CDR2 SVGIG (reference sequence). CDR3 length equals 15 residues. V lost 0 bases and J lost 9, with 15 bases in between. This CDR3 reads CAWSVMQGGSSPLHF. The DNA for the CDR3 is TGTGCCTGGAGTGTTATGCAGGGAGGTAGTTCACCCCTCCACTTT.

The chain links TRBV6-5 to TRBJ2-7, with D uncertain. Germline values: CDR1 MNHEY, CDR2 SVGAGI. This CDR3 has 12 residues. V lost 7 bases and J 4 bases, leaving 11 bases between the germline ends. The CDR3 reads CASNARPYEQYF. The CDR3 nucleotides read TGTGCCAGCAATGCGCGACCATACGAGCAGTACTTC.

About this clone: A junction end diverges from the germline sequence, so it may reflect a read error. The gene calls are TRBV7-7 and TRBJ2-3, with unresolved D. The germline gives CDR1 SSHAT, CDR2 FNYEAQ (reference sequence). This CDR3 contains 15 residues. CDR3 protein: CASSLRTSSTDTQYF. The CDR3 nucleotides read TGTGCTAGCAGCTTAAGAACTTCTAGCACAGATACGCAGTATTTT.

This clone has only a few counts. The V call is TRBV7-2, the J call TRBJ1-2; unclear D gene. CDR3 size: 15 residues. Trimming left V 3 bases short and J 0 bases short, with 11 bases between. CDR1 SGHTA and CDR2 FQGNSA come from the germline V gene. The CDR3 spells CASSFYGGANYGYTF. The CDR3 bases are TGTGCCAGCAGCTTCTACGGAGGAGCTAACTATGGCTACACCTTC.